Presented here are 5 T cell receptor beta chains from one specimen sequenced in a study of control samples from healthy donors and cancer patients (dated by TCRdb to the early 2020s). The library came from the immunoSEQ multiplex PCR assay. The table was pulled from immuneACCESS by TCRdb, which kept in-frame rearrangements only. Such tables lose some clones; where checked, under half of the loss comes from unresolved V genes, and the rest has no known cause. For this sample, the table gives around 190,000 clones. In total, the top ten clones hold about 2.2% of the sample. The source material was blood. These receptors all come from a woman aged 25 to 45 in good health.

V gene TRBV11-2 combines with J gene TRBJ2-5, with 7 bases aligning to TRBD2. Germline lookup yields CDR1 SGHAT and CDR2 FQNNGV. There are 14 residues in the CDR3. J lost 4 bases, V lost 4 bases, and 6 bases had no gene match. The chain's CDR3 is CASSSQRGLETQYF. As DNA, the CDR3 is TGTGCCAGCAGCTCCCAGCGGGGCTTAGAGACCCAGTACTTC. Full variable domain (outside the CDR3, taken from reference TRBV11-2 and TRBJ2-5): EAGVAQSPRYKIIEKRQSVAFWCNPISGHATLYWYQQILGQGPKLLIQFQNNGVVDDSQLPKDRFSAERLKGVDSTLKIQPAKLEDSAVYLCASSSQRGLETQYFGPGTRLLVL.

The chain employs TRBV7-2 and TRBJ2-5; D is ambiguous. This CDR3 is 13 amino acids long. V shed 0 bases and J shed 3 bases, with 5 bases lying between them. Germline assignment: CDR1 SGHTA and CDR2 FQGNSA. The CDR3 DNA reads TGTGCCAGCAGCTTAGCTAGCAAAGAGACCCAGTACTTC. As protein: CASSLASKETQYF.

This sequence joins TRBV19 and TRBJ2-1; perhaps TRBD1 as D (5 bases). Trimming shortened V by 3 bases and J by 6 bases, and 12 bases separated the two germline ends. CDR3 length: 14 residues. Germline lookup yields CDR1 LNHDA and CDR2 SQIVND (reference sequence). The CDR3 here is CASSIVTQGNEQFF. The CDR3 bases are TGTGCCAGTAGTATCGTTACTCAGGGCAATGAGCAGTTCTTC.

This rearrangement joins TRBV28 to TRBJ1-5; possible D gene TRBD1, 6 bases. V lost 3 bases and J 1 base, leaving 7 bases between the germline ends. This CDR3 region has 14 residues. CDR1 and CDR2 from the germline V gene are MDHEN and SYDVKM. CDR3 sequence reads: CASSFTGSNQPQHF. Written as DNA, the CDR3 is TGTGCCAGCAGTTTCACAGGGAGCAATCAGCCCCAGCATTTT.

The chain links TRBV9 to TRBJ2-3; D is unresolved. Germline-derived CDR1 and CDR2 are SGDLS and YYNGEE. This CDR3 contains 13 residues. Trimming cost V 0 bases and J 3 bases, with 5 bases left between them. As DNA, the CDR3 is TGTGCCAGCAGCGTAGGGCCGACAGATACGCAGTATTTT. Amino acids: CASSVGPTDTQYF.